This T cell receptor (beta chain) was captured by sequencing in a study of CD8+ T cells in alopecia areata. Findings and caveats of the study: Sequenced scalp T cells also include alphabeta T cells resident in normal skin. Shared TCR sequences were less clear between patients than in mice, possibly partly from HLA diversity. Normal scalp showed lower clonality than lesional scalp, especially alopecia totalis/universalis.

RNA was isolated and reverse transcribed to cDNA, the sequencing template. Produced via immunoSEQ multiplex PCR; TCRdb's table is partial and in-frame only. The sample carries a few hundred thousand clones, more than 55% recorded once. A word on this clone: The antigen remains undetermined.

CDR1 and CDR2 (germline): SEHNR, FQNEAQ (reference sequence). Deletions cut 6 bases from V and 5 bases from J, with 11 bases between. This CDR3 contains 13 residues. Sorting of PBMCs yielded the CD4+ and CD8+ T cells. Sequencing was done on a sample of CD8+ T cells sorted from blood. The source is a human donor in good health. J is TRBJ2-1 and V is TRBV7-9, with a possible D match to TRBD1 (6 bases). The CDR3, as DNA: TGTGCCAGCAGACTTCCAGGGGACAATGAGCAGTTCTTC. This encodes CASRLPGDNEQFF.